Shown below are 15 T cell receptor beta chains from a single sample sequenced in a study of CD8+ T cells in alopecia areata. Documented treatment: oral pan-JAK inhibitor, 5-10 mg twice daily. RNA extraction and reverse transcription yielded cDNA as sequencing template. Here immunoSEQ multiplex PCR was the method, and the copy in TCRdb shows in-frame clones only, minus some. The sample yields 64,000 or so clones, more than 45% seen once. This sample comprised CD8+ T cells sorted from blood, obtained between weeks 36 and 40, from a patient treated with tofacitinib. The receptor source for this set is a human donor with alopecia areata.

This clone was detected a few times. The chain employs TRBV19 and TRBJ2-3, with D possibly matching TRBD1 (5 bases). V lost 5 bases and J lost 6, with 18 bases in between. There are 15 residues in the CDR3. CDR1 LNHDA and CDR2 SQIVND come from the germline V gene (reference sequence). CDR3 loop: CASSQWTSLRDTQYF. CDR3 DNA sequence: TGTGCCAGTAGTCAATGGACATCCCTGCGGGATACGCAGTATTTT.

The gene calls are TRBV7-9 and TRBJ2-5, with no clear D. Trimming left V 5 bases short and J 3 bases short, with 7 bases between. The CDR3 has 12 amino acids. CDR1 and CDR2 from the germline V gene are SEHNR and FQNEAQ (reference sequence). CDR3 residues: CASSKREETQYF. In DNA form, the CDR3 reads TGTGCCAGCAGCAAACGGGAAGAGACCCAGTACTTC.

CDR3 amino acids: CASSSGQGPNYGYTF. The DNA of the CDR3 is TGTGCCAGCAGCTCAGGACAGGGCCCTAACTATGGCTACACCTTC. This chain links TRBV9 with TRBJ1-2, with 8 bases fitting TRBD1. The CDR3 sequence is 15 residues long. Trimming took 4 bases from V and 0 from J; bases not matched to a gene: 5. CDR1 and CDR2 (germline): SGDLS, YYNGEE. Using reference TRBV9 and TRBJ1-2 for the parts outside the CDR3, the full variable domain is DSGVTQTPKHLITATGQRVTLRCSPRSGDLSVYWYQQSLDQGLQFLIQYYNGEERAKGNILERFSAQQFPDLHSELNLSSLELGDSALYFCASSSGQGPNYGYTFGSGTRLTVV.

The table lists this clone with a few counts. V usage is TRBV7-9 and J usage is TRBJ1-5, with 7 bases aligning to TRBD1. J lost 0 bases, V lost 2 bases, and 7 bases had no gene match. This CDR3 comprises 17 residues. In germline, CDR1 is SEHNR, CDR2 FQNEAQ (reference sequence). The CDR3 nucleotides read TGTGCCAGCAGCTTAACGACCGGGACAGTTAGCAATCAGCCCCAGCATTTT. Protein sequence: CASSLTTGTVSNQPQHF.

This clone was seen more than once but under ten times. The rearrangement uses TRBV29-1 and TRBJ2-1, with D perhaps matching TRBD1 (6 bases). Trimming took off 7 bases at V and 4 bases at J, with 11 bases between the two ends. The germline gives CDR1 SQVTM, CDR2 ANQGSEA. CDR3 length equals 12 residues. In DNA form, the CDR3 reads TGCAGCGGTACGGGACAATACAATGAGCAGTTCTTC. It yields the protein CSGTGQYNEQFF.

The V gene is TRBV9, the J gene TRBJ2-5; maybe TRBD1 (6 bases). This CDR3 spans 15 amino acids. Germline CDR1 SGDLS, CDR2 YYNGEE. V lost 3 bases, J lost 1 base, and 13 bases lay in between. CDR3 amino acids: CASSATRQAQETQYF. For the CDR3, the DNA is TGTGCCAGCAGCGCAACCAGACAGGCCCAAGAGACCCAGTACTTC. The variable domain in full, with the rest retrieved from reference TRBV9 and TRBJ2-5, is DSGVTQTPKHLITATGQRVTLRCSPRSGDLSVYWYQQSLDQGLQFLIQYYNGEERAKGNILERFSAQQFPDLHSELNLSSLELGDSALYFCASSATRQAQETQYFGPGTRLLVL.

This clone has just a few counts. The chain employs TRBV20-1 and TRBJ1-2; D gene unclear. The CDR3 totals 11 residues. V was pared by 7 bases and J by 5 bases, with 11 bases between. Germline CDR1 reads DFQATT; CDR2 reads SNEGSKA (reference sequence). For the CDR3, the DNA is TGCAGTGTAAAACAGCTTTATGGCTACACCTTC. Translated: CSVKQLYGYTF.

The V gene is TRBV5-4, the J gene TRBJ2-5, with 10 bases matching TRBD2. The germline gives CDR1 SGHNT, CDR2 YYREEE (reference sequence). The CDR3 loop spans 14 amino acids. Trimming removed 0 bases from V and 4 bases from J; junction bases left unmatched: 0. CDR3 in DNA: TGTGCCAGCAGCTTGGGACTAGCGGGAGAGACCCAGTACTTC. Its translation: CASSLGLAGETQYF.

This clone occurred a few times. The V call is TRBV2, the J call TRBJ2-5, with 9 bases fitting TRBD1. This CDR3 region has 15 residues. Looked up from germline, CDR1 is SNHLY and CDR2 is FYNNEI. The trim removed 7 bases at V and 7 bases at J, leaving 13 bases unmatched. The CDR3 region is CASNPGGTGSGTQYF. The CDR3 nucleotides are TGTGCCAGCAACCCTGGTGGGACAGGGTCGGGGACCCAGTACTTC.

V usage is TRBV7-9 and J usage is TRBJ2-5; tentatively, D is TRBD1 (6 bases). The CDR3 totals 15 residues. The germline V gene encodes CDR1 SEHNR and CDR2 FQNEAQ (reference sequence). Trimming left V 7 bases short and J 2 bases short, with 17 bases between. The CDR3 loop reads CASMGVWTEQETQYF. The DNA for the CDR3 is TGTGCCAGCATGGGGGTTTGGACAGAACAAGAGACCCAGTACTTC.

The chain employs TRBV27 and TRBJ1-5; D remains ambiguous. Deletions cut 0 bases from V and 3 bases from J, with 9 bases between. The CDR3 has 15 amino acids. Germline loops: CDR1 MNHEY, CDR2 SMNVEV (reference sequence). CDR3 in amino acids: CASSLSYSANQPQHF. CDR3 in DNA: TGTGCCAGCAGTTTATCCTACAGCGCCAATCAGCCCCAGCATTTT.

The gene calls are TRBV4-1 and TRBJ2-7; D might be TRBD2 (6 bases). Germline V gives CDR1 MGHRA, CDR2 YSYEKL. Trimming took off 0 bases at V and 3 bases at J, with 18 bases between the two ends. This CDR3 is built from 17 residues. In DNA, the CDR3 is TGCGCCAGCAGCCAAGAAGCTCCCCCAGCGGGCTTCTACGAGCAGTACTTC. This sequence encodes CASSQEAPPAGFYEQYF.

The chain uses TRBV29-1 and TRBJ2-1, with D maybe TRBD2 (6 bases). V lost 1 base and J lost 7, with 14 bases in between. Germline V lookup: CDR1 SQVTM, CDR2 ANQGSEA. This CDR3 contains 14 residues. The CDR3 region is CSVEGLGTHNEQFF. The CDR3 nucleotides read TGCAGCGTTGAAGGGTTGGGGACTCATAATGAGCAGTTCTTC.

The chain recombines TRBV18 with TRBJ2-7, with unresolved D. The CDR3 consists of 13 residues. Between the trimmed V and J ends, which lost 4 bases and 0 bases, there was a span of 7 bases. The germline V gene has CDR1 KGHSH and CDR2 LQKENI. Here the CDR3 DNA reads TGTGCCAGCTCACTACCAAGCTCCTACGAGCAGTACTTC. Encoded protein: CASSLPSSYEQYF.

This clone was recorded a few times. The CDR3 region has the DNA TGCGCCAGCAGCCAAGATCGTAGCGGGAGCTACGAGCAGTACTTC. This sequence encodes CASSQDRSGSYEQYF. The chain is built from TRBV4-3 and TRBJ2-7, with 9 bases fitting TRBD2. This CDR3 region has 15 residues. CDR1 and CDR2 (germline): LGHNA, YSLEER. The V segment lost 0 bases and the J segment 3 bases; nucleotides outside the gene matches: 3.